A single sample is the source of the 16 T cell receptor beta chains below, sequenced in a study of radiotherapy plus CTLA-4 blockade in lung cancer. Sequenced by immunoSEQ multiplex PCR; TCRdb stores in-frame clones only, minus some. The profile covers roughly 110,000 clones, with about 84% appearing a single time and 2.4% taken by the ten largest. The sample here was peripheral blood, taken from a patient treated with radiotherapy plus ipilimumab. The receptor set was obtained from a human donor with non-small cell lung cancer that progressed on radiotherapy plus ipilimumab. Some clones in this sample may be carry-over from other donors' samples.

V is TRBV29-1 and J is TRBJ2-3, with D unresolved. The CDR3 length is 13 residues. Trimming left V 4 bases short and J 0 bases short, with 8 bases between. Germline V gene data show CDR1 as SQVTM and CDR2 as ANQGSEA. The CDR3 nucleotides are TGCAGCGTTGGAACAGCTAGCACAGATACGCAGTATTTT. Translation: CSVGTASTDTQYF.

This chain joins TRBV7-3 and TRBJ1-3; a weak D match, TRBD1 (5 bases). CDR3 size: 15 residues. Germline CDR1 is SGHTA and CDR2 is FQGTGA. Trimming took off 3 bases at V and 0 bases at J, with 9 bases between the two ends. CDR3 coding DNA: TGTGCCAGCAGCTTCTACGGGGGCTCTGGAAACACCATATATTTT. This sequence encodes CASSFYGGSGNTIYF.

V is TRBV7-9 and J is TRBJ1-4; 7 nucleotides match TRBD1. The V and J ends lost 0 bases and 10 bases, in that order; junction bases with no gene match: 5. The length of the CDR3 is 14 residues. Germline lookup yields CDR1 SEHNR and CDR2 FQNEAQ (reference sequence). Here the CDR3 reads CASSLAQGKGKLFF. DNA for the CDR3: TGTGCCAGCAGCTTAGCACAGGGGAAGGGAAAACTGTTTTTT. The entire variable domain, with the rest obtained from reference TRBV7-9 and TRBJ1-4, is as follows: DTGVSQNPRHKITKRGQNVTFRCDPISEHNRLYWYRQTLGQGPEFLTYFQNEAQLEKSRLLSDRFSAERPKGSFSTLEIQRTEQGDSAMYLCASSLAQGKGKLFFGSGTQLSVL.

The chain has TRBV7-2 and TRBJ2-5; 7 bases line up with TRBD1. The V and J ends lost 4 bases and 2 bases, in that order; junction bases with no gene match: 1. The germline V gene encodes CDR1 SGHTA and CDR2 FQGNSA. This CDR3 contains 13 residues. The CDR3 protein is CASSSGQQETQYF. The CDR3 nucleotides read TGTGCCAGCAGCTCGGGACAGCAAGAGACCCAGTACTTC.

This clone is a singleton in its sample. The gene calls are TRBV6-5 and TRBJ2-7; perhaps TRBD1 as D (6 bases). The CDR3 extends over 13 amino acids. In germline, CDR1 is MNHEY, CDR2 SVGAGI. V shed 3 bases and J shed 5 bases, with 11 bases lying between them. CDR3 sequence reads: CASSYLRGNEQYF. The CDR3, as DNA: TGTGCCAGCAGTTATCTCAGGGGCAACGAGCAGTACTTC.

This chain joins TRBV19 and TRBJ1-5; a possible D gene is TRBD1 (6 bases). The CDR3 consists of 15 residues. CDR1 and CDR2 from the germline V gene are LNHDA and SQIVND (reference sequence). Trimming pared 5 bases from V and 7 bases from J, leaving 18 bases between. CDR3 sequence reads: CASSPITGFRQPQHF. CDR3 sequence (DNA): TGTGCCAGTAGTCCAATCACAGGGTTCCGACAGCCCCAGCATTTT.

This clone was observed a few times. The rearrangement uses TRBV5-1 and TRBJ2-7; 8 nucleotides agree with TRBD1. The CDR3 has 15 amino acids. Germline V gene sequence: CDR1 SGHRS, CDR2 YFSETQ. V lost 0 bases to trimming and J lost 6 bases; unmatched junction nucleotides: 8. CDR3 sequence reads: CASSLGPGGWAEQYF. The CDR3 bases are TGCGCCAGCAGCTTGGGGCCAGGGGGCTGGGCCGAGCAGTACTTC.

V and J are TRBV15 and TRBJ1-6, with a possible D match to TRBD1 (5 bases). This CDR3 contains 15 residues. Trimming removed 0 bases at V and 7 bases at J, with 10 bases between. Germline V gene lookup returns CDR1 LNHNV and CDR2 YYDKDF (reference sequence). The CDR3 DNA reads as TGTGCCACCAGCAGAGATGTGACAGAGAATTCACCCCTCCACTTT. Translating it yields CATSRDVTENSPLHF.

CDR3: CASSQSEDTSTYEQYF. CDR3 in DNA: TGCGCCAGCAGTCAATCTGAGGACACTTCCACCTACGAGCAGTACTTC. This chain connects TRBV23-1 to TRBJ2-7, with a weak D call TRBD1 (5 bases). TRBV23-1 is an ORF; its function is uncertain. The CDR3 sequence is 16 residues long. The ends were cut back, 0 bases at V and 2 bases at J, with 14 bases in the middle.

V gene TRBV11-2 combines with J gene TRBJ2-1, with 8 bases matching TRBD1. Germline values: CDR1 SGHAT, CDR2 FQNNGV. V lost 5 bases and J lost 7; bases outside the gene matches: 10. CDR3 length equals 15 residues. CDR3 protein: CASSPGQGGGNEQFF. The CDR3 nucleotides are TGTGCCAGCAGCCCTGGACAGGGTGGAGGGAATGAGCAGTTCTTC.

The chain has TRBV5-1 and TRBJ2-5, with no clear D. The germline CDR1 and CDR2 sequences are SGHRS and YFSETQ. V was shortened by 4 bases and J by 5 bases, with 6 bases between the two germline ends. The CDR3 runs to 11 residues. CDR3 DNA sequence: TGCGCCAGCAGCATCAGGGAGACCCAGTACTTC. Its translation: CASSIRETQYF.

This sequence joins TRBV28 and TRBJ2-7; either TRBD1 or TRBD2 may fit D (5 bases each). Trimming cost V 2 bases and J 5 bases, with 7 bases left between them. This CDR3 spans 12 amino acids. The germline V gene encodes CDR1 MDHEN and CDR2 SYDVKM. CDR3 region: CASSLEGHEQYF. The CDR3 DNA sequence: TGTGCCAGCAGTTTAGAGGGGCACGAGCAGTACTTC.

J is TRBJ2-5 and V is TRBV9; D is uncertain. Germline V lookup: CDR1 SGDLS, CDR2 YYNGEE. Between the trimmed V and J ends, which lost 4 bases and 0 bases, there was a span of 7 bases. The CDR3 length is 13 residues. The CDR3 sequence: CASSLPDQETQYF. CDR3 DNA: TGTGCCAGCAGCCTACCCGACCAAGAGACCCAGTACTTC.

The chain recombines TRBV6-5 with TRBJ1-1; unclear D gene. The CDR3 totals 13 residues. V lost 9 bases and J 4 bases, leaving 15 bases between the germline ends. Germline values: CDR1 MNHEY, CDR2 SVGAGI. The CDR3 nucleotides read TGTGCCAGTGCGGGCACCGTAGGCACTGAAGCTTTCTTT. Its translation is CASAGTVGTEAFF.

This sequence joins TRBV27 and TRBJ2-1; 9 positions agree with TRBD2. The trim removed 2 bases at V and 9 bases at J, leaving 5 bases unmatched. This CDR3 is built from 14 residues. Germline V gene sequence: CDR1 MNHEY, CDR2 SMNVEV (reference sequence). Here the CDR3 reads CASSLGGGAGEQFF. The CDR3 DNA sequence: TGTGCCAGCAGTTTAGGCGGGGGGGCGGGTGAGCAGTTCTTC.

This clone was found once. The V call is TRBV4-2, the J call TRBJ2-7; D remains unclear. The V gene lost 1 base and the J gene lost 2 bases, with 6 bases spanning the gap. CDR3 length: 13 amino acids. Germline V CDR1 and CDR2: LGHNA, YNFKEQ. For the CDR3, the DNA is TGTGCCAGCAGCCAAGTGCGGACCTACGAGCAGTACTTC. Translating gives CASSQVRTYEQYF.